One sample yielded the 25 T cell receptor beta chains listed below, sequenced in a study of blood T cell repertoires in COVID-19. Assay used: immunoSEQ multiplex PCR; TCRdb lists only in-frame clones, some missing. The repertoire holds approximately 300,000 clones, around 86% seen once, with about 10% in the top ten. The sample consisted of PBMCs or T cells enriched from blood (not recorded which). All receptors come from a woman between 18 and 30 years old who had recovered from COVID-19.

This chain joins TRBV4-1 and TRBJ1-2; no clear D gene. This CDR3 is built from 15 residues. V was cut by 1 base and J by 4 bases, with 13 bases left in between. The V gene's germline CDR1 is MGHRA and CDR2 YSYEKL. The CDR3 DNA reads TGCGCCAGCAGCCAAGCGGTCCAGGCGACCTATGGCTACACCTTC. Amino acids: CASSQAVQATYGYTF.

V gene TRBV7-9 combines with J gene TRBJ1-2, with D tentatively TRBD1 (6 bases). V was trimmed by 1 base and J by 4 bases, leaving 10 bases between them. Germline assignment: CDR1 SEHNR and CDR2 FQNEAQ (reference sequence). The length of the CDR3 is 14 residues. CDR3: CASSLVTGSYGYTF. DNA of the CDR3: TGTGCCAGCAGCTTAGTGACAGGATCCTATGGCTACACCTTC. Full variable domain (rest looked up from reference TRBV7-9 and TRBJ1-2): DTGVSQNPRHKITKRGQNVTFRCDPISEHNRLYWYRQTLGQGPEFLTYFQNEAQLEKSRLLSDRFSAERPKGSFSTLEIQRTEQGDSAMYLCASSLVTGSYGYTFGSGTRLTVV.

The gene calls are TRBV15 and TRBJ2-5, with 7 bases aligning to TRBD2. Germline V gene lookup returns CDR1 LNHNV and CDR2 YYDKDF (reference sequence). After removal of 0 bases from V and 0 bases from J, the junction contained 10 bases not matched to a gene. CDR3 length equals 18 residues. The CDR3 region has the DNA TGTGCCACCAGCAGAGATTCGGGGAGGGTAGGGGACCAAGAGACCCAGTACTTC. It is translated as CATSRDSGRVGDQETQYF.

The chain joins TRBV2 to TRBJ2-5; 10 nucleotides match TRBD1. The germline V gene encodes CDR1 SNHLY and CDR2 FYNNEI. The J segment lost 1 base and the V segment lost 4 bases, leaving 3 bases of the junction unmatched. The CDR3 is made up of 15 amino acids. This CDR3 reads CASSGGQGPQETQYF. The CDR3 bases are TGTGCCAGCAGTGGGGGACAGGGGCCCCAAGAGACCCAGTACTTC.

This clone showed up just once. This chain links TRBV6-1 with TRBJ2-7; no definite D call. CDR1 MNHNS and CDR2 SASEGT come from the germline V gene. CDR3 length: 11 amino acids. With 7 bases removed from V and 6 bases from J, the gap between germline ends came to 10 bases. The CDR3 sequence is CASMAFSEQYF. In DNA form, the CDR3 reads TGTGCCAGCATGGCCTTCAGCGAGCAGTACTTC.

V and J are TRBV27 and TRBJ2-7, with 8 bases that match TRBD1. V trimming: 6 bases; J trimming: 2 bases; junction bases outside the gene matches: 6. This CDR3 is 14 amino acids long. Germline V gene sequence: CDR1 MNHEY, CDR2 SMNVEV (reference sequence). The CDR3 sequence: CASRKTGGTYEQYF. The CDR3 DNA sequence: TGTGCCAGCAGGAAAACAGGGGGGACCTACGAGCAGTACTTC.

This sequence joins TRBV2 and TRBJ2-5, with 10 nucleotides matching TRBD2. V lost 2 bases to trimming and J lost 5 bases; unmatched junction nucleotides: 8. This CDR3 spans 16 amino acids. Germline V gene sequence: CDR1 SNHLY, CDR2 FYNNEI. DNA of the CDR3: TGTGCCAGCAGTGAAATCACGCTAGCGGGAGAGGAGACCCAGTACTTC. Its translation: CASSEITLAGEETQYF.

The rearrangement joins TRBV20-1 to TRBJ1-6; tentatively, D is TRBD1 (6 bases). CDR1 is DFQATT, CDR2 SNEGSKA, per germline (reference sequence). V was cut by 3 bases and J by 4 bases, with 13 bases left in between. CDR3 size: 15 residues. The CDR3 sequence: CSASYPDSYNSPLHF. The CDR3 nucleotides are TGCAGTGCTAGTTACCCGGACAGTTATAATTCACCCCTCCACTTT.

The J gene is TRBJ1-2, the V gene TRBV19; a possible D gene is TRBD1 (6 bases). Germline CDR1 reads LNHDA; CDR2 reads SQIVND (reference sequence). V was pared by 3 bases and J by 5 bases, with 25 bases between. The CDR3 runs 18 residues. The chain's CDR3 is CASSIRSGTKVAIYGYTF. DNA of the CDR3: TGTGCCAGTAGTATTCGCTCCGGGACAAAGGTGGCCATATATGGCTACACCTTC.

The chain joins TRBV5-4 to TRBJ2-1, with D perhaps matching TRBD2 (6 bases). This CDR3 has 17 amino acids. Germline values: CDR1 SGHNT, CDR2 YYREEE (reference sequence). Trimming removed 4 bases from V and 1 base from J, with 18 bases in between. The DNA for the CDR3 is TGTGCCAGCAGCCTACCCTTGTCTGGGGGGTCCTACAATGAGCAGTTCTTC. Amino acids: CASSLPLSGGSYNEQFF.

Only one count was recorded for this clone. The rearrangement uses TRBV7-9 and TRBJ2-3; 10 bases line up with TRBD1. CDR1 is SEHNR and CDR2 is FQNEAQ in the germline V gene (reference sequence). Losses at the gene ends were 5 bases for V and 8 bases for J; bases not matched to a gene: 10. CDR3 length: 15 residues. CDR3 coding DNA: TGTGCCAGCAGCGAGACTCGGACAGGGGGAGGTACGCAGTATTTT. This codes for CASSETRTGGGTQYF.

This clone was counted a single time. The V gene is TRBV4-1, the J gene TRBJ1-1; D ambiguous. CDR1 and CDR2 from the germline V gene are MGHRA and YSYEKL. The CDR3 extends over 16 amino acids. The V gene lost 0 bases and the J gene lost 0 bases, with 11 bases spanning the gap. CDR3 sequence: CASSQDLGSMNTEAFF. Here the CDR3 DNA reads TGCGCCAGCAGCCAAGATTTGGGCAGTATGAACACTGAAGCTTTCTTT.

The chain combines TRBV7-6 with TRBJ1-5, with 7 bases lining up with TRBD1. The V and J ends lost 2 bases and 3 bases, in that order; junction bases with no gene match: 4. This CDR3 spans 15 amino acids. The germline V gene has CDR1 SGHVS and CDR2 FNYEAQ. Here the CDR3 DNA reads TGTGCCAGCAGCTTACTAGACAGGGACAATCAGCCCCAGCATTTT. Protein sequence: CASSLLDRDNQPQHF.

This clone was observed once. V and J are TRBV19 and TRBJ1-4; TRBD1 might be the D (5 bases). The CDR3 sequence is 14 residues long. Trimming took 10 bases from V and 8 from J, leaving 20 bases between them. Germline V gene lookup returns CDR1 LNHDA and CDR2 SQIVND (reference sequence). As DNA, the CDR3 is TGTGCCACCAGACCCGTGGGAGGGACCGAAAAACTGTTTTTT. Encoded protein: CATRPVGGTEKLFF.

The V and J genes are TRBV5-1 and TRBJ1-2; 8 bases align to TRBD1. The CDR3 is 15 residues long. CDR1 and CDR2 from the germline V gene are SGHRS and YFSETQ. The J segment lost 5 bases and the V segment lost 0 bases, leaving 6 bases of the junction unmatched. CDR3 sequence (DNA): TGCGCCAGCAGCTTGGGGACAGGGACGGGGTATGGCTACACCTTC. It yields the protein CASSLGTGTGYGYTF.

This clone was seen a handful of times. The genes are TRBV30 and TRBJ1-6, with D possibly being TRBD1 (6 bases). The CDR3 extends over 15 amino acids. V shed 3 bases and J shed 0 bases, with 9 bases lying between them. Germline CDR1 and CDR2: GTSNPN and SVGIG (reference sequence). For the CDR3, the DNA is TGTGCCTGGAGGGGGGCCATCTCCTATAATTCACCCCTCCACTTT. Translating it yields CAWRGAISYNSPLHF.

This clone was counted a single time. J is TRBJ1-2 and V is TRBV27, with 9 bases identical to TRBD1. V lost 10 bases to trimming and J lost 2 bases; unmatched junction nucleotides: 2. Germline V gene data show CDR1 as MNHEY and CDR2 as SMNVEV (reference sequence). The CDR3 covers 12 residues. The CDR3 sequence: CATGTGNYGYTF. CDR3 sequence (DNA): TGTGCCACCGGGACAGGGAACTATGGCTACACCTTC.

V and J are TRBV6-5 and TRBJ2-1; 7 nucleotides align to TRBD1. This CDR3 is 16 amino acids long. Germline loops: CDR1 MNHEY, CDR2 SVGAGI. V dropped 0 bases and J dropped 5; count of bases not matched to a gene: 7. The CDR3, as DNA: TGTGCCAGCAGTTACTCGTTTGGGACAGTTAACAATGAGCAGTTCTTC. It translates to CASSYSFGTVNNEQFF.

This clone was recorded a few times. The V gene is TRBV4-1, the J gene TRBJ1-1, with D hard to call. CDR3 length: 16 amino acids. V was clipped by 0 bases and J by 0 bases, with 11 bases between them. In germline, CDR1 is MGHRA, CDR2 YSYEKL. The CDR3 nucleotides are TGCGCCAGCAGCCAAGACGGAGGCATCATGAACACTGAAGCTTTCTTT. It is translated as CASSQDGGIMNTEAFF.

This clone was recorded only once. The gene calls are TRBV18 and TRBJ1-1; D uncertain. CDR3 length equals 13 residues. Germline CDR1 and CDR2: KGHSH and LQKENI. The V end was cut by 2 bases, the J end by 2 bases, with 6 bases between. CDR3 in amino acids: CASSPLRNTEAFF. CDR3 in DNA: TGTGCCAGCTCACCATTGAGAAACACTGAAGCTTTCTTT.

The CDR3 is CASSYSSGVENTIYF. The CDR3 DNA reads TGTGCCAGCAGTTACTCTTCGGGGGTTGAAAACACCATATATTTT. The V gene is TRBV6-5, the J gene TRBJ1-3; D may be TRBD1 (5 bases). The CDR3 runs to 15 residues. Trimming took 0 bases from V and 6 from J, leaving 12 bases between them. Germline CDR1 reads MNHEY; CDR2 reads SVGAGI.

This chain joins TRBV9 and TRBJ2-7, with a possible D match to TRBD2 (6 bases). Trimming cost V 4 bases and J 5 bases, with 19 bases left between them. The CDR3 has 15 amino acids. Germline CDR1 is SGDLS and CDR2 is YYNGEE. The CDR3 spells CASSPGGFPGDEQYF. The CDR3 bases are TGTGCCAGCAGCCCCGGCGGGTTCCCGGGGGACGAGCAGTACTTC. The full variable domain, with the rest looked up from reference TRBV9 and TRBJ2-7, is DSGVTQTPKHLITATGQRVTLRCSPRSGDLSVYWYQQSLDQGLQFLIQYYNGEERAKGNILERFSAQQFPDLHSELNLSSLELGDSALYFCASSPGGFPGDEQYFGPGTRLTVT.

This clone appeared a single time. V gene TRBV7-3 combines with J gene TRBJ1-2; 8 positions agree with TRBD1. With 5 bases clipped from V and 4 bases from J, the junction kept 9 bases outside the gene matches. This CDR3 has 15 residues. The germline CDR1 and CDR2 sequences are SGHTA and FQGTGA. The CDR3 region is CASSLGQGEFYGYTF. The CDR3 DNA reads TGTGCCAGCAGCCTTGGACAGGGAGAGTTCTATGGCTACACCTTC.

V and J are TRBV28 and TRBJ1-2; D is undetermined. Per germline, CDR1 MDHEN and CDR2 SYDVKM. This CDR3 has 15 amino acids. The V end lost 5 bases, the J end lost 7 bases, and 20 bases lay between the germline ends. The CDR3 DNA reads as TGTGCCAGCAGTCCCCCGGCCAGGTGGGAGTCTGGCTACACCTTC. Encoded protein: CASSPPARWESGYTF.

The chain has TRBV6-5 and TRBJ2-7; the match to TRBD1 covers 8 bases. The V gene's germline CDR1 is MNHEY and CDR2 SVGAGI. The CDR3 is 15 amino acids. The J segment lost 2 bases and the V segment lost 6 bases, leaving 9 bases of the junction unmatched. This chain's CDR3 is CASRTGTGPPYEQYF. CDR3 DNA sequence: TGTGCCAGCAGAACCGGGACAGGTCCTCCCTACGAGCAGTACTTC.